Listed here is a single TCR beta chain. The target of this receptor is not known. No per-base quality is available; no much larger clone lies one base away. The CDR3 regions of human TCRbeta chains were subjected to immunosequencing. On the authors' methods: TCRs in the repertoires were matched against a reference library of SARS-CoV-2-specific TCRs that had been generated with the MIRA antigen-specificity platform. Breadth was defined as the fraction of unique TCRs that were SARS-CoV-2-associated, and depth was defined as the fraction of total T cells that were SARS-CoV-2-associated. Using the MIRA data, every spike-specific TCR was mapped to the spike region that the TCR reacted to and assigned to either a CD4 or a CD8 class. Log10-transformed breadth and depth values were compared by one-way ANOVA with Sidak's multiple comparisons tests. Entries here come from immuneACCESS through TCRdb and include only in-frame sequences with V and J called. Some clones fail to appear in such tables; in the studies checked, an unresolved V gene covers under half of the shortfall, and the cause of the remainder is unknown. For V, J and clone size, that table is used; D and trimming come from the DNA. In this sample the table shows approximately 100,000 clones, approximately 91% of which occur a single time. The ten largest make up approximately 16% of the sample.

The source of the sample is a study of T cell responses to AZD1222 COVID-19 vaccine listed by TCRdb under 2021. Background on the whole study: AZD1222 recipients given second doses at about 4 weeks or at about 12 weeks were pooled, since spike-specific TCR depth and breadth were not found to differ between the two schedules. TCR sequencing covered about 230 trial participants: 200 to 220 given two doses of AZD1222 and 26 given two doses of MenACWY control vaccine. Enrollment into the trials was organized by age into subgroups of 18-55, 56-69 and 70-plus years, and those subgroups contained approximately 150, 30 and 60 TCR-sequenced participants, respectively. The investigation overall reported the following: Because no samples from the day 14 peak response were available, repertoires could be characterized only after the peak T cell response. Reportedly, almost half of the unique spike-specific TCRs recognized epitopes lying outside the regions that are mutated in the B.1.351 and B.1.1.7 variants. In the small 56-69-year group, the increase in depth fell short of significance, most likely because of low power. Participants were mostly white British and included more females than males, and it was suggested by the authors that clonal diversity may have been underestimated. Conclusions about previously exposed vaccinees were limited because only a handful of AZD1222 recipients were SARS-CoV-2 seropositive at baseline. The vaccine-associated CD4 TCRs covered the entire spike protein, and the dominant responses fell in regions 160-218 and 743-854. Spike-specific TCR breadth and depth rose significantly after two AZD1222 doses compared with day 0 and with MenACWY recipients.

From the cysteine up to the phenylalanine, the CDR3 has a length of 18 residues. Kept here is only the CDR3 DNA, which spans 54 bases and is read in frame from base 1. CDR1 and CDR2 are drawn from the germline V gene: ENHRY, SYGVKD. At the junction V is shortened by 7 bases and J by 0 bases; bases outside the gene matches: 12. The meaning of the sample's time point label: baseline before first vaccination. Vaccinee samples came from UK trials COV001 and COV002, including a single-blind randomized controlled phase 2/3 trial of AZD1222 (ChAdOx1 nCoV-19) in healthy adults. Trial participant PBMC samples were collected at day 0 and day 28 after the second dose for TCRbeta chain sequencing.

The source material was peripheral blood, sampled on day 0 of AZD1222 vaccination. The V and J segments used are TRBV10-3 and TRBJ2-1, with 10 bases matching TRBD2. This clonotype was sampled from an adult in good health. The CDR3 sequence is CAIMRLAGAGNSYNEQFF. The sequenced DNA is TGTGCCATCATGAGGCTAGCGGGGGCCGGTAACTCCTACAATGAGCAGTTCTTC.